Listed below are T cell receptor beta chains from one sample, sequenced in a study of blood T cell repertoires in COVID-19. Sequenced by immunoSEQ multiplex PCR; TCRdb stores in-frame clones only, minus some. Counted here are approximately 500,000 clones, roughly nine tenths occurring once; the ten biggest clones make up 7.8%. Specimen: peripheral blood. Receptors originate from a woman between 50 and 59 years old with COVID-19, enrolled during active disease. Each CDR3 is given with its conserved first and last residue. A D gene is named only where the DNA matches it firmly. Clone size is given for some rows only: seen once, a few or many times, or a class if the clone is expanded.

v_call: TRBV19; clone_size: -; d_call: -; j_call: TRBJ2-1; cdr3_aa: CASSIDKVSGHPYNEQFF; cdr3_nt: TGTGCCAGTAGTATAGATAAGGTATCGGGACACCCTTACAATGAGCAGTTCTTC
v_call: TRBV6-5; clone_size: -; d_call: -; j_call: TRBJ2-7; cdr3_aa: CATIQGGFPYEQYF; cdr3_nt: TGTGCCACAATCCAGGGGGGATTCCCCTACGAGCAGTACTTC
v_call: TRBV18; clone_size: -; d_call: TRBD1; j_call: TRBJ1-2; cdr3_aa: CASSPGTGVNYGYTF; cdr3_nt: TGTGCCAGCTCCCCCGGGACAGGGGTTAACTATGGCTACACCTTC
v_call: TRBV3-1/TRBV3-2; clone_size: -; d_call: TRBD1; j_call: TRBJ1-5; cdr3_aa: CASSQEGGQGSYSNQPQHF; cdr3_nt: TGTGCCAGCAGCCAAGAGGGGGGACAGGGGTCGTATAGCAATCAGCCCCAGCATTTT
v_call: TRBV6-5; clone_size: -; d_call: -; j_call: TRBJ2-7; cdr3_aa: CASSQQGWEGEQYF; cdr3_nt: TGTGCCAGCAGTCAACAGGGTTGGGAAGGCGAGCAGTACTTC
v_call: TRBV29-1; clone_size: -; d_call: TRBD1; j_call: TRBJ2-1; cdr3_aa: CSVEGVNDRAEQFF; cdr3_nt: TGCAGCGTTGAAGGGGTGAACGACAGGGCCGAGCAGTTCTTC
v_call: TRBV4-1; clone_size: -; d_call: -; j_call: TRBJ2-4; cdr3_aa: CASSQAPGWQLHF; cdr3_nt: TGCGCCAGCAGCCAGGCACCAGGGTGGCAGCTTCACTTC
v_call: TRBV6-6; clone_size: -; d_call: -; j_call: TRBJ2-7; cdr3_aa: CASSYGQGHSYEQYF; cdr3_nt: TGTGCCAGCAGTTACGGGCAGGGCCACTCCTACGAGCAGTACTTC
v_call: TRBV2; clone_size: -; d_call: -; j_call: TRBJ1-3; cdr3_aa: CASNQNYGNTIYF; cdr3_nt: TGTGCCAGCAACCAAAACTACGGAAACACCATATATTTT
v_call: TRBV6-6; clone_size: once; d_call: TRBD1; j_call: TRBJ1-2; cdr3_aa: CASSLSTGGNGYTF; cdr3_nt: TGTGCCAGCAGTTTATCGACAGGGGGCAATGGCTACACCTTC
v_call: TRBV4-1; clone_size: few; d_call: -; j_call: TRBJ1-2; cdr3_aa: CASSQPGEGGDYGYTF; cdr3_nt: TGCGCCAGCAGCCAACCTGGGGAGGGGGGAGACTATGGCTACACCTTC
v_call: TRBV30; clone_size: -; d_call: TRBD1; j_call: TRBJ2-7; cdr3_aa: CAWTLVGQGRPSSCYEQYF; cdr3_nt: TGTGCCTGGACCCTCGTTGGACAGGGAAGGCCTAGCTCCTGCTACGAGCAGTACTTC
v_call: TRBV6-5; clone_size: few; d_call: TRBD2; j_call: TRBJ2-1; cdr3_aa: CASSLLAGEYNEQFF; cdr3_nt: TGTGCCAGCAGCCTACTAGCGGGGGAGTACAATGAGCAGTTCTTC
v_call: TRBV2; clone_size: -; d_call: -; j_call: TRBJ1-2; cdr3_aa: CASSEASRDGYTF; cdr3_nt: TGTGCCAGCAGTGAAGCCTCCAGGGATGGCTACACCTTC
v_call: TRBV5-1; clone_size: once; d_call: TRBD2; j_call: TRBJ2-3; cdr3_aa: CASSLVGGDGDTQYF; cdr3_nt: TGCGCCAGCAGCTTGGTCGGGGGGGATGGAGATACGCAGTATTTT
v_call: TRBV5-1; clone_size: -; d_call: -; j_call: TRBJ1-6; cdr3_aa: CASSLRQGNNSPLHF; cdr3_nt: TGCGCCAGCAGCTTGAGGCAGGGCAATAATTCACCCCTCCACTTT
v_call: TRBV10-2; clone_size: -; d_call: -; j_call: TRBJ1-6; cdr3_aa: CASTSDTNSPLHF; cdr3_nt: TGCGCCAGCACCTCTGACACAAATTCACCCCTCCACTTT
v_call: TRBV7-2; clone_size: -; d_call: -; j_call: TRBJ2-2; cdr3_aa: CASSPIRGRGFSGELFF; cdr3_nt: TGTGCCAGCAGCCCGATACGAGGCAGGGGATTCTCCGGGGAGCTGTTTTTT
v_call: TRBV2; clone_size: -; d_call: TRBD1; j_call: TRBJ2-7; cdr3_aa: CATNRGTLLEQYF; cdr3_nt: TGTGCCACTAACAGGGGGACCCTTCTCGAGCAGTACTTC
v_call: TRBV5-4; clone_size: -; d_call: -; j_call: TRBJ1-1; cdr3_aa: CASSLGPGNTEAFF; cdr3_nt: TGTGCCAGCAGCTTGGGGCCGGGGAACACTGAAGCTTTCTTT
v_call: TRBV5-1; clone_size: -; d_call: TRBD2; j_call: TRBJ2-7; cdr3_aa: CASSLGTSGAYEQYF; cdr3_nt: TGCGCCAGCAGCCTAGGGACTAGCGGGGCCTACGAGCAGTACTTC
v_call: TRBV10-2; clone_size: -; d_call: -; j_call: TRBJ2-5; cdr3_aa: CASRGVRGGSGETQYF; cdr3_nt: TGCGCCAGCAGAGGTGTTCGGGGAGGTTCTGGGGAGACCCAGTACTTC
v_call: TRBV6-5; clone_size: -; d_call: -; j_call: TRBJ1-5; cdr3_aa: CASSPGVRQPQHF; cdr3_nt: TGTGCCAGCAGTCCAGGGGTACGTCAGCCCCAGCATTTT
v_call: TRBV28; clone_size: once; d_call: -; j_call: TRBJ2-5; cdr3_aa: CASSLQGIQETQYF; cdr3_nt: TGTGCCAGCAGTCTACAGGGAATTCAAGAGACCCAGTACTTC
v_call: TRBV30; clone_size: -; d_call: -; j_call: TRBJ1-6; cdr3_aa: CGTTSSYNSPLHF; cdr3_nt: TGTGGCACCACTAGCTCCTATAATTCACCCCTCCACTTT
v_call: TRBV5-1; clone_size: -; d_call: TRBD1; j_call: TRBJ2-1; cdr3_aa: CASSPGQVSYNEQFF; cdr3_nt: TGCGCCAGCAGCCCTGGACAGGTCTCCTACAATGAGCAGTTCTTC
v_call: TRBV28; clone_size: -; d_call: -; j_call: TRBJ1-4; cdr3_aa: CASSSPRVGSEKLFF; cdr3_nt: TGTGCCAGCAGTTCCCCGAGGGTAGGAAGTGAAAAACTGTTTTTT
v_call: TRBV9; clone_size: -; d_call: TRBD1; j_call: TRBJ1-1; cdr3_aa: CASSVAGQTNTEAFF; cdr3_nt: TGTGCCAGCAGCGTAGCGGGACAGACGAACACTGAAGCTTTCTTT
v_call: TRBV3-1/TRBV3-2; clone_size: -; d_call: -; j_call: TRBJ1-5; cdr3_aa: CASSRGRDNQPQHF; cdr3_nt: TGTGCCAGCAGCCGGGGCAGGGACAATCAGCCCCAGCATTTT
v_call: TRBV27; clone_size: -; d_call: -; j_call: TRBJ2-3; cdr3_aa: CASSLQGTQYF; cdr3_nt: TGTGCCAGCAGTTTACAGGGCACACAGTATTTT
v_call: TRBV7-9; clone_size: -; d_call: -; j_call: TRBJ1-4; cdr3_aa: CASSLSASANEKLFF; cdr3_nt: TGTGCCAGCAGCTTGAGTGCGTCGGCTAATGAAAAACTGTTTTTT
v_call: TRBV7-2; clone_size: -; d_call: -; j_call: TRBJ1-1; cdr3_aa: CASSLEVTGVTEAFF; cdr3_nt: TGTGCCAGCAGCTTAGAAGTGACAGGTGTTACTGAAGCTTTCTTT
v_call: TRBV10-1; clone_size: -; d_call: -; j_call: TRBJ2-2; cdr3_aa: CASRRAQGFSTGELFF; cdr3_nt: TGCGCCAGCAGACGGGCTCAGGGGTTTAGCACCGGGGAGCTGTTTTTT
v_call: TRBV5-1; clone_size: -; d_call: -; j_call: TRBJ1-2; cdr3_aa: CASSLVTAYGYTF; cdr3_nt: TGCGCCAGCAGCTTGGTAACAGCCTATGGCTACACCTTC
v_call: TRBV23-1; clone_size: -; d_call: -; j_call: TRBJ2-7; cdr3_aa: CASSQSDQETTYEQYF; cdr3_nt: TGCGCCAGCAGTCAATCCGATCAGGAGACTACCTACGAGCAGTACTTC
v_call: TRBV30; clone_size: -; d_call: -; j_call: TRBJ1-1; cdr3_aa: CAWIQNTEAFF; cdr3_nt: TGTGCCTGGATACAGAACACTGAAGCTTTCTTT
v_call: TRBV2; clone_size: once; d_call: -; j_call: TRBJ1-4; cdr3_aa: CASSLFRGFGQKATNEKLFF; cdr3_nt: TGTGCCAGCAGTCTTTTCAGGGGTTTCGGGCAAAAAGCAACTAATGAAAAACTGTTTTTT
v_call: TRBV5-6; clone_size: -; d_call: TRBD1; j_call: TRBJ1-2; cdr3_aa: CASSQGAIGGYTF; cdr3_nt: TGTGCCAGCAGTCAGGGGGCTATTGGTGGCTACACCTTC
v_call: TRBV11-2; clone_size: few; d_call: -; j_call: TRBJ1-4; cdr3_aa: CASSLDRGTNEKLFF; cdr3_nt: TGTGCCAGCAGCTTAGACCGAGGGACTAATGAAAAACTGTTTTTT
v_call: TRBV6-5; clone_size: -; d_call: TRBD1; j_call: TRBJ1-5; cdr3_aa: CASSLRQGANQPQHF; cdr3_nt: TGTGCCAGCAGCCTTAGACAGGGGGCCAATCAGCCCCAGCATTTT
v_call: TRBV5-6; clone_size: -; d_call: -; j_call: TRBJ1-5; cdr3_aa: CASSLVGGRPQHF; cdr3_nt: TGTGCCAGCAGCTTGGTTGGGGGCCGGCCCCAGCATTTT
v_call: TRBV7-2; clone_size: once; d_call: -; j_call: TRBJ2-3; cdr3_aa: CASSSQPVGTQYF; cdr3_nt: TGTGCCAGCAGCTCCCAGCCTGTGGGCACGCAGTATTTT
v_call: TRBV7-2; clone_size: -; d_call: -; j_call: TRBJ2-2; cdr3_aa: CASREAGPGELFF; cdr3_nt: TGTGCCAGCAGGGAGGCCGGTCCCGGGGAGCTGTTTTTT
v_call: TRBV19; clone_size: once; d_call: -; j_call: TRBJ1-2; cdr3_aa: CASSMYNYGYTF; cdr3_nt: TGTGCCAGTAGTATGTATAACTATGGCTACACCTTC
v_call: TRBV5-1; clone_size: -; d_call: TRBD2; j_call: TRBJ2-2; cdr3_aa: CASSSLGGDTGELFF; cdr3_nt: TGCGCCAGCAGTTCCCTGGGGGGGGACACCGGGGAGCTGTTTTTT